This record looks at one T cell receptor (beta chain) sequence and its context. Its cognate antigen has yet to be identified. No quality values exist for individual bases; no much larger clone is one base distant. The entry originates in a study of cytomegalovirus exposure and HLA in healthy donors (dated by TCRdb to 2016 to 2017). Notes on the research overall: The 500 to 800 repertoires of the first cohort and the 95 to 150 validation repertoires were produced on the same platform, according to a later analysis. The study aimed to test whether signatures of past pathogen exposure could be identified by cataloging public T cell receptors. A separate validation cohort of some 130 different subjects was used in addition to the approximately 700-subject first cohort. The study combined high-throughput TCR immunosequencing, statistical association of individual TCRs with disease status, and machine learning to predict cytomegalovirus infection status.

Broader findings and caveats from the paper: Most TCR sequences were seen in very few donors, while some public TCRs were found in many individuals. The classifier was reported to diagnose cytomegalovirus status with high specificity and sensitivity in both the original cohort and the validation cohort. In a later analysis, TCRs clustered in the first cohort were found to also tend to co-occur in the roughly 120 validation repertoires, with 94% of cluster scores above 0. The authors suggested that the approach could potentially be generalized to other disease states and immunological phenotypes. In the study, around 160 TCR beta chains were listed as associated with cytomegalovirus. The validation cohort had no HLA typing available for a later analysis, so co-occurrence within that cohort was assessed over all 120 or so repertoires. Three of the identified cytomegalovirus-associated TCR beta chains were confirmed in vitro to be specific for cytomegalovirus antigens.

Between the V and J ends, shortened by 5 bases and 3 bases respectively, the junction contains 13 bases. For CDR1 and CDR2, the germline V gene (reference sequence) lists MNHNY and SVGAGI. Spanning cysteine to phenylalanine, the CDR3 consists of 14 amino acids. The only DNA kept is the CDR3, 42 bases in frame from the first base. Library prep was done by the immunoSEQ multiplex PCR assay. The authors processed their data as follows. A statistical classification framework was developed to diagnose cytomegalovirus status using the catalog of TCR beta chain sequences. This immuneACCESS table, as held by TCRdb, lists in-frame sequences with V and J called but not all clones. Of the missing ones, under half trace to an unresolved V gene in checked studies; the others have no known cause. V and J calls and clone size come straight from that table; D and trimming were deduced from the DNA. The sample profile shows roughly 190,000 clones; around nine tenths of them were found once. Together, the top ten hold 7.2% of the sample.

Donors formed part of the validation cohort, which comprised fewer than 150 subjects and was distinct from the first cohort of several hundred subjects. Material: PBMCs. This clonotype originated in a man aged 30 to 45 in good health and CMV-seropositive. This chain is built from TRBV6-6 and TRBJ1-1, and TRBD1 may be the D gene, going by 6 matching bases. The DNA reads TGTGCCAGCAGTATCGCAGGGGAGGACACTGAAGCTTTCTTT. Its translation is CASSIAGEDTEAFF.